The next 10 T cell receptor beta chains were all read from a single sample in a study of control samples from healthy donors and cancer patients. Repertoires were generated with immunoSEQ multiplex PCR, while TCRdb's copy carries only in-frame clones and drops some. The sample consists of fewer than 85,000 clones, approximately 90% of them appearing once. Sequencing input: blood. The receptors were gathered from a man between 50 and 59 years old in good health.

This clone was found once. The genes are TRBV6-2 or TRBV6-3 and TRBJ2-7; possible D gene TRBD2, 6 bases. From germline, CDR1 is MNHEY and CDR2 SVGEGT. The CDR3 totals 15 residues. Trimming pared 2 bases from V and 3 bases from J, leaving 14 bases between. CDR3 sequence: CASSYPTGLHYEQYF. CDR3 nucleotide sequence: TGTGCCAGCAGTTACCCCACGGGACTCCACTACGAGCAGTACTTC.

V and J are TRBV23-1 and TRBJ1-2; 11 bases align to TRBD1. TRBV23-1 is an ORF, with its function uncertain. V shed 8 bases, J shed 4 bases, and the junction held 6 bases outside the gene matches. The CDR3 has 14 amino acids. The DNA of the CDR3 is TGCGCCAGCCATGGGACAGGGGGTATCTATGGCTACACCTTC. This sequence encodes CASHGTGGIYGYTF.

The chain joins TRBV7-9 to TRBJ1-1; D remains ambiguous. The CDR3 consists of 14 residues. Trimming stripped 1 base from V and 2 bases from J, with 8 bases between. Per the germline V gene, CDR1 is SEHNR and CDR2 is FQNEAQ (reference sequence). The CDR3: CASSLVGKNTEAFF. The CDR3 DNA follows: TGTGCCAGCAGCTTAGTAGGGAAAAACACTGAAGCTTTCTTT.

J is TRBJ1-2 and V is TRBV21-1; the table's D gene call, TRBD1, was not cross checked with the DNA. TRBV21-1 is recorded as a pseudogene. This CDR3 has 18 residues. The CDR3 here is CASSLTGVARPPNYGYTF. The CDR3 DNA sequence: TGTGCCAGCAGCCTTACAGGGGTGGCCCGGCCCCCAAACTATGGCTACACCTTC.

CDR3 region: CATSPGGERHNEQFF. The CDR3 nucleotides read TGTGCCACCAGTCCGGGGGGGGAGAGACACAATGAGCAGTTCTTC. The rearrangement uses TRBV15 and TRBJ2-1; 8 nucleotides match TRBD2. The junction had 9 bases not matched to a gene; V was cut back by 6 bases and J by 5 bases. In germline, CDR1 is LNHNV, CDR2 YYDKDF (reference sequence). The CDR3 is 15 amino acids.

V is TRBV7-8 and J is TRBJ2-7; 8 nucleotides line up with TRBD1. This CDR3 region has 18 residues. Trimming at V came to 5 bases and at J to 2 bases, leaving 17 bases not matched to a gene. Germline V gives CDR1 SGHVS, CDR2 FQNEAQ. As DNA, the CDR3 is TGTGCCAGCAGCCGACTTCCCCCGGTGAGACAGGGGCCCTACGAGCAGTACTTC. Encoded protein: CASSRLPPVRQGPYEQYF.

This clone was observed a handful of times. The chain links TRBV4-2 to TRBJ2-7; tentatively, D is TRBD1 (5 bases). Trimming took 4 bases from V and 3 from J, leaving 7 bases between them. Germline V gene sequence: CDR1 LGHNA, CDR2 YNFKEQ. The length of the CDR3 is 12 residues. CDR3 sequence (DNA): TGTGCCAGCAGCCTCGACAGCTACGAGCAGTACTTC. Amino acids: CASSLDSYEQYF.

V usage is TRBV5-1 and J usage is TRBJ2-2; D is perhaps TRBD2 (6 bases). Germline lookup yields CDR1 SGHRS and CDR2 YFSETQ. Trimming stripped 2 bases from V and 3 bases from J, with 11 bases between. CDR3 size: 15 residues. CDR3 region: CASSFMWGDTGELFF. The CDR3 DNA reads TGCGCCAGCAGCTTTATGTGGGGGGACACCGGGGAGCTGTTTTTT.

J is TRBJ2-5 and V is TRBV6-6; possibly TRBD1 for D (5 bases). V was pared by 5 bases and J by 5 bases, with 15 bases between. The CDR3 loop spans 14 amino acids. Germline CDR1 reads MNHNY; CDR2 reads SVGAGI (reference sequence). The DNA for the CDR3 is TGTGCCAGCAGTAAACCTGCAGGGTTGGAGACCCAGTACTTC. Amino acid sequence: CASSKPAGLETQYF.

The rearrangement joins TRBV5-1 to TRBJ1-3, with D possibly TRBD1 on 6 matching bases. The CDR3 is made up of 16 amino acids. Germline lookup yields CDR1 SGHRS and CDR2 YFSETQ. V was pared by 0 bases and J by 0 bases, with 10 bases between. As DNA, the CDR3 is TGCGCCAGCAGCTTGGGGACAGTGAGCTCTGGAAACACCATATATTTT. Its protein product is CASSLGTVSSGNTIYF.